These 25 T cell receptor beta chains originate from one sample sequenced in a study of OX40 agonist ivuxolimab in advanced cancers. The method was immunoSEQ multiplex PCR; TCRdb's version includes in-frame clones alone and lacks a portion of them. Of about 100,000 clones listed, 75% to 95% were seen once; the top ten hold approximately 0.58%. The starting material was CD4+ or CD8+ T cells sorted from blood, obtained in a trial of the OX40 agonist ivuxolimab. Receptors originate from an adult with an advanced solid tumor such as melanoma, head and neck, liver or kidney cancer.

The V and J genes are TRBV10-3 and TRBJ2-3, with TRBD2 matching over 9 bases. V trimming: 0 bases; J trimming: 5 bases; junction bases outside the gene matches: 6. The germline V gene has CDR1 ENHRY and CDR2 SYGVKD. The CDR3 is made up of 16 amino acids. CDR3 nucleotide sequence: TGTGCCATCAGTGAGTCTAGCGGGAGAGTTGGAGATACGCAGTATTTT. This codes for CAISESSGRVGDTQYF.

V is TRBV15 and J is TRBJ2-7; D unclear. The CDR3 runs 14 residues. Looked up from germline, CDR1 is LNHNV and CDR2 is YYDKDF (reference sequence). The V gene lost 0 bases and the J gene lost 3 bases, with 9 bases spanning the gap. Written as DNA, the CDR3 is TGTGCCACCAGCAGAGATAATGGGATCTACGAGCAGTACTTC. Translation gives CATSRDNGIYEQYF.

The chain combines TRBV18 with TRBJ1-1; 7 bases align to TRBD1. In germline, CDR1 is KGHSH, CDR2 LQKENI. The CDR3 sequence is 15 residues long. V lost 0 bases, J lost 1 base, and 2 bases stayed unmatched. CDR3 DNA sequence: TGTGCCAGCTCACCACCCGGGACAGCGAACACTGAAGCTTTCTTT. It encodes CASSPPGTANTEAFF.

This chain joins TRBV10-2 and TRBJ2-7, with TRBD1 identical over 8 bases. CDR1 and CDR2 (germline): WSHSY, SAAADI. The length of the CDR3 is 14 residues. V lost 9 bases, J lost 2 bases, and 9 bases stayed unmatched. This chain's CDR3 is CARIPPGQAYEQYF. Here the CDR3 DNA reads TGCGCCAGGATACCTCCGGGACAGGCCTACGAGCAGTACTTC.

The V and J genes are TRBV5-8 and TRBJ2-3, with D possibly matching TRBD1 (6 bases). Germline assignment: CDR1 SGHTS and CDR2 YDEGEE. The CDR3 is 14 residues long. Deletions cut 3 bases from V and 3 bases from J, with 11 bases between. This CDR3 reads CASSSWGRTDTQYF. The CDR3 DNA reads as TGTGCCAGCAGCTCCTGGGGGCGGACAGATACGCAGTATTTT.

V gene TRBV6-5 combines with J gene TRBJ1-1; TRBD1 agrees at 8 bases. V was pared by 6 bases and J by 6 bases, with 9 bases of the junction left unmatched. CDR3 length equals 14 residues. In germline, CDR1 is MNHEY, CDR2 SVGAGI. The CDR3 DNA reads as TGTGCCAGCAGCTACGGACAGGGATTGGCTGAAGCTTTCTTT. Translated, it gives CASSYGQGLAEAFF.

V and J are TRBV7-9 and TRBJ2-1; 8 nucleotides line up with TRBD2. Germline V gene data show CDR1 as SEHNR and CDR2 as FQNEAQ (reference sequence). The CDR3 is 12 amino acids. After removal of 5 bases from V and 10 bases from J, the junction contained 4 bases not matched to a gene. CDR3 residues: CASSPAGGEQFF. CDR3 nucleotide sequence: TGTGCCAGCAGCCCCGCGGGAGGCGAGCAGTTCTTC.

The chain is built from TRBV11-2 and TRBJ1-4; 11 bases agree with TRBD1. V lost 6 bases to trimming and J lost 8 bases; unmatched junction nucleotides: 5. The germline V gene encodes CDR1 SGHAT and CDR2 FQNNGV. The length of the CDR3 is 14 residues. Here the CDR3 DNA reads TGTGCCAGCAGAGGACAGGGGGCTGGAGAAAAACTGTTTTTT. It specifies CASRGQGAGEKLFF. The full variable domain, rest sourced from reference TRBV11-2 and TRBJ1-4, is EAGVAQSPRYKIIEKRQSVAFWCNPISGHATLYWYQQILGQGPKLLIQFQNNGVVDDSQLPKDRFSAERLKGVDSTLKIQPAKLEDSAVYLCASRGQGAGEKLFFGSGTQLSVL.

The chain combines TRBV7-3 with TRBJ2-1, with D maybe TRBD2 (6 bases). Germline V lookup: CDR1 SGHTA, CDR2 FQGTGA. Trimming took 5 bases from V and 0 from J, leaving 14 bases between them. This CDR3 has 16 amino acids. The CDR3 sequence: CASSLAGPSSYNEQFF. The CDR3 coding sequence is TGTGCCAGCAGCCTGGCGGGACCGAGCTCCTACAATGAGCAGTTCTTC. Supplemented by reference TRBV7-3 and TRBJ2-1, the full variable domain reads GAGVSQTPSNKVTEKGKYVELRCDPISGHTALYWYRQSLGQGPEFLIYFQGTGAADDSGLPNDRFFAVRPEGSVSTLKIQRTERGDSAVYLCASSLAGPSSYNEQFFGPGTRLTVL.

J is TRBJ1-1 and V is TRBV6-5, with D possibly matching TRBD1 (6 bases). The CDR3 spans 15 residues. Germline values: CDR1 MNHEY, CDR2 SVGAGI. V shed 2 bases and J shed 4 bases, with 14 bases lying between them. CDR3 nucleotide sequence: TGTGCCAGCAGTTACCCCGGGGGCAGCGGCACTGAAGCTTTCTTT. Its translation is CASSYPGGSGTEAFF.

The rearrangement joins TRBV19 to TRBJ2-6; D is unresolved. Trimming shortened V by 8 bases and J by 0 bases, and 11 bases separated the two germline ends. This CDR3 has 15 residues. The germline V gene encodes CDR1 LNHDA and CDR2 SQIVND (reference sequence). DNA for the CDR3: TGTGCCAGTCATTCTCCAGGCTCTGGGGCCAACGTCCTGACTTTC. It encodes CASHSPGSGANVLTF.

The chain links TRBV6-1 to TRBJ1-5; D unresolved. CDR1 and CDR2 (germline): MNHNS, SASEGT. The CDR3 runs to 14 residues. The V and J ends lost 5 bases and 7 bases respectively, with 15 bases between them. CDR3: CASSPAWGGQPQHF. The CDR3 nucleotides are TGTGCCAGCAGTCCCGCGTGGGGAGGACAGCCCCAGCATTTT.

The chain carries TRBV25-1 and TRBJ1-1; the D gene is possibly TRBD1 (5 bases). The V end lost 5 bases, the J end lost 6 bases, and 13 bases lay between the germline ends. Germline V gene data show CDR1 as MGHDK and CDR2 as SYGVNS. The CDR3 spans 13 residues. CDR3 sequence reads: CASSRGVLAEAFF. The CDR3 bases are TGTGCCAGCAGTCGGGGCGTCCTAGCTGAAGCTTTCTTT.

J is TRBJ2-3 and V is TRBV15, with 11 bases matching TRBD2. Germline loops: CDR1 LNHNV, CDR2 YYDKDF (reference sequence). This CDR3 is 16 amino acids long. The V gene end was trimmed by 3 bases and the J gene end by 3 bases; junction bases not matched to a gene: 5. Written as DNA, the CDR3 is TGTGCCACCAGCAGCCCAACTAGCGGGAGTACAGATACGCAGTATTTT. It specifies CATSSPTSGSTDTQYF.

This clone was detected only once. This chain links TRBV4-1 with TRBJ2-1; D gene unclear. Trimming stripped 4 bases from V and 5 bases from J, with 15 bases between. The germline gives CDR1 MGHRA, CDR2 YSYEKL. The CDR3 sequence is 15 residues long. CDR3 in amino acids: CASSRLRLGNNEQFF. DNA for the CDR3: TGCGCCAGCAGCCGCCTCCGCCTAGGGAACAATGAGCAGTTCTTC.

The rearrangement uses TRBV7-2 and TRBJ2-1; 12 bases are a match to TRBD1. V gave up 5 bases and J gave up 8 bases; unmatched junction bases: 4. CDR3 size: 14 residues. CDR1 SGHTA and CDR2 FQGNSA come from the germline V gene. The CDR3 region has the DNA TGTGCCAGCAGCCGGGACAGGGGGCAGGATGAGCAGTTCTTC. Residues: CASSRDRGQDEQFF.

The V and J genes are TRBV4-2 and TRBJ1-2, with D possibly matching TRBD1 (5 bases). Trimming took off 0 bases at V and 3 bases at J, with 14 bases between the two ends. Germline V gene data show CDR1 as LGHNA and CDR2 as YNFKEQ. The CDR3 extends over 16 amino acids. In DNA form, the CDR3 reads TGTGCCAGCAGCCAAGATACGGGCAGGGTTGACTATGGCTACACCTTC. This gives the protein CASSQDTGRVDYGYTF.

V is TRBV7-3 and J is TRBJ2-6; D might be TRBD1 (5 bases). Germline V gives CDR1 SGHTA, CDR2 FQGTGA. CDR3 size: 15 residues. The V and J ends lost 5 bases and 2 bases respectively, with 10 bases between them. In DNA form, the CDR3 reads TGTGCCAGCAGCCAGGGCTCCCCTGGGGCCAACGTCCTGACTTTC. As protein: CASSQGSPGANVLTF. The full variable domain, completed using reference TRBV7-3 and TRBJ2-6, is GAGVSQTPSNKVTEKGKYVELRCDPISGHTALYWYRQSLGQGPEFLIYFQGTGAADDSGLPNDRFFAVRPEGSVSTLKIQRTERGDSAVYLCASSQGSPGANVLTFGAGSRLTVL.

The J gene is TRBJ1-3, the V gene TRBV7-2; D perhaps matches TRBD1 (6 bases). The V gene's germline CDR1 is SGHTA and CDR2 FQGNSA. The CDR3 loop spans 15 amino acids. Deletions cut 3 bases from V and 3 bases from J, with 12 bases between. CDR3 in amino acids: CASSLGAAFGNTIYF. CDR3 DNA: TGTGCCAGCAGCTTGGGGGCAGCCTTTGGAAACACCATATATTTT.

The chain carries TRBV11-2 and TRBJ2-4; 7 bases agree with TRBD2. The V and J ends lost 0 bases and 8 bases, in that order; junction bases with no gene match: 1. From germline, CDR1 is SGHAT and CDR2 FQNNGV. The CDR3 spans 13 residues. The chain's CDR3 is CASSLEAGDIQYF. DNA for the CDR3: TGTGCCAGCAGCTTAGAGGCGGGGGACATTCAGTACTTC.

The chain links TRBV11-1 to TRBJ2-5; TRBD2 agrees at 9 bases. CDR3 length equals 15 residues. Germline V lookup: CDR1 SGHAT, CDR2 FQDESV (reference sequence). J lost 6 bases, V lost 2 bases, and 7 bases had no gene match. The chain's CDR3 is CASSLSASGTKTQYF. For the CDR3, the DNA is TGTGCCAGCAGCTTATCGGCTAGCGGGACCAAGACCCAGTACTTC. Full variable domain (missing parts from reference TRBV11-1 and TRBJ2-5): EAEVAQSPRYKITEKSQAVAFWCDPISGHATLYWYRQILGQGPELLVQFQDESVVDDSQLPKDRFSAERLKGVDSTLKIQPAELGDSAMYLCASSLSASGTKTQYFGPGTRLLVL.

CDR3 coding DNA: TGTGCCAGCAGTTCCCCCGGGGGTAGCGGGGTCGAGCAGTACTTC. Amino acids: CASSSPGGSGVEQYF. The rearrangement links TRBV28 to TRBJ2-7, with 8 positions matching TRBD2. Germline CDR1 is MDHEN and CDR2 is SYDVKM. The V and J ends lost 4 bases and 6 bases, in that order; junction bases with no gene match: 11. The CDR3 contains 15 residues. The full variable domain, completed using reference TRBV28 and TRBJ2-7, is DVKVTQSSRYLVKRTGEKVFLECVQDMDHENMFWYRQDPGLGLRLIYFSYDVKMKEKGDIPEGYSVSREKKERFSLILESASTNQTSMYLCASSSPGGSGVEQYFGPGTRLTVT.

The CDR3 DNA follows: TGCGCCAGCAGCGTTGAGGGGGGGATAGATACGCAGTATTTT. Translation: CASSVEGGIDTQYF. The chain couples TRBV5-1 to TRBJ2-3; possibly TRBD2 for D (7 bases). The V end was cut by 4 bases, the J end by 5 bases, with 14 bases between. The germline V gene has CDR1 SGHRS and CDR2 YFSETQ. The length of the CDR3 is 14 residues.

CDR3 loop: CASSLWRIEQFF. The CDR3 DNA sequence: TGTGCCAGCAGCTTATGGCGGATCGAGCAGTTCTTC. This chain uses TRBV7-2 with TRBJ2-1; D gene ambiguous. The germline V gene encodes CDR1 SGHTA and CDR2 FQGNSA. There are 12 residues in the CDR3. V dropped 2 bases and J dropped 10 bases, with 9 bases sitting between them.

The V call is TRBV19, the J call TRBJ1-2; possibly TRBD1 for D (6 bases). The CDR3 contains 12 residues. Trimming stripped 9 bases from V and 4 bases from J, with 12 bases between. Germline lookup yields CDR1 LNHDA and CDR2 SQIVND (reference sequence). CDR3: CASSTGTYGYTF. CDR3 coding DNA: TGTGCCAGCTCTACAGGGACCTATGGCTACACCTTC.